The 23 T cell receptor beta chains below were found in one sample sequenced in a study of T-cell memory formation after mild COVID-19. TCRdb reanalysed the 5' RACE reads using MiXCR and keeps one entry per CDR3 protein. The sample shows hundreds of thousands of distinct CDR3 sequences, around 27% of them seen only once. Source material: PBMCs or a T cell subset sorted from them (not recorded which). The origin of the receptors is an adult woman who had mild COVID-19 (a few samples of this study predate the infection). Cell type and time point are not known.

The chain links TRBV6-7 to TRBJ2-3; a possible D gene is TRBD2 (5 bases). TRBV6-7 is recorded as an ORF, its role being uncertain. Trimming removed 6 bases at V and 4 bases at J, with 20 bases between. The CDR3 runs to 16 residues. The CDR3 DNA sequence: TGTGCCAGCAGCCATCCGGGATCCCATGGGGCAGATACGCAGTATTTT. It specifies CASSHPGSHGADTQYF.

This clonotype occurred a few times. The chain recombines TRBV11-2 with TRBJ2-2, with 7 nucleotides matching TRBD2. The trim removed 5 bases at V and 1 base at J, leaving 7 bases unmatched. CDR3 size: 16 residues. From germline, CDR1 is SGHAT and CDR2 FQNNGV. CDR3 nucleotides: TGTGCCAGCAGCACACTTCGCGGGAGGAACACCGGGGAGCTGTTTTTT. Its protein product is CASSTLRGRNTGELFF.

This chain joins TRBV5-1 and TRBJ1-4; D call uncertain. V gave up 4 bases and J gave up 0 bases, with 13 bases separating them. Per the germline V gene, CDR1 is SGHRS and CDR2 is YFSETQ. This CDR3 is 16 amino acids long. CDR3 sequence: CASSPRLDATNEKLFF. The CDR3 DNA reads TGCGCCAGCAGCCCCAGATTGGATGCAACTAATGAAAAACTGTTTTTT.

This clonotype was counted once. This chain connects TRBV2 to TRBJ1-5; no clear D gene. The CDR3 length is 15 residues. Germline V gives CDR1 SNHLY, CDR2 FYNNEI. Trimming stripped 6 bases from V and 2 bases from J, with 14 bases between. The DNA of the CDR3 is TGTGCCAGCAGCGCAGGTCTCAGCGGCAATCAGCCCCAGCATTTT. It translates to CASSAGLSGNQPQHF.

A few counts support this clonotype. The chain carries TRBV29-1 and TRBJ2-1, with 7 bases matching TRBD1. Per germline, CDR1 SQVTM and CDR2 ANQGSEA. V shed 4 bases, J shed 6 bases, and the junction held 12 bases outside the gene matches. The CDR3 is 15 amino acids. CDR3 sequence reads: CSVASIFSGGNEQFF. The CDR3 coding sequence is TGCAGCGTTGCTAGTATTTTCTCAGGGGGCAATGAGCAGTTCTTC.

The V and J genes are TRBV4-1 and TRBJ1-5; tentatively, D is TRBD1 (6 bases). Germline CDR1 is MGHRA and CDR2 is YSYEKL. The CDR3 spans 16 residues. V was trimmed by 1 base and J by 1 base, leaving 11 bases between them. This CDR3 reads CASSQVSGESNQPQHF. CDR3 coding DNA: TGCGCCAGCAGCCAAGTATCAGGGGAGAGCAATCAGCCCCAGCATTTT.

This clonotype showed up just a few times. The chain recombines TRBV5-1 with TRBJ2-1; a weak D match, TRBD2 (6 bases). CDR1 SGHRS and CDR2 YFSETQ come from the germline V gene. The V end lost 4 bases, the J end lost 3 bases, and 14 bases lay between the germline ends. The CDR3 loop spans 15 amino acids. The CDR3 nucleotides are TGCGCCAGCAGCATTAGCGGTACGGGCTACAATGAGCAGTTCTTC. This sequence encodes CASSISGTGYNEQFF. Full variable domain (missing parts from reference TRBV5-1 and TRBJ2-1): KAGVTQTPRYLIKTRGQQVTLSCSPISGHRSVSWYQQTPGQGLQFLFEYFSETQRNKGNFPGRFSGRQFSNSRSEMNVSTLELGDSALYLCASSISGTGYNEQFFGPGTRLTVL.

This clonotype was found once. The chain couples TRBV29-1 to TRBJ2-7; weak D call: TRBD1 (6 bases). Germline CDR1 is SQVTM and CDR2 is ANQGSEA. This CDR3 contains 13 residues. Trimming left V 5 bases short and J 4 bases short, with 15 bases between. For the CDR3, the DNA is TGCAGCGTTACCGACAGGAACGTTTACGAGCAGTACTTC. It specifies CSVTDRNVYEQYF.

The chain has TRBV5-1 and TRBJ2-1; tentatively, D is TRBD2 (6 bases). Deletions cut 2 bases from V and 6 bases from J, with 12 bases between. The CDR3 sequence is 14 residues long. Per germline, CDR1 SGHRS and CDR2 YFSETQ. Here the CDR3 DNA reads TGCGCCAGCAGCTTCAGAGCGGGTCCCAATGAGCAGTTCTTC. Its protein product is CASSFRAGPNEQFF.

This clonotype came up a few times. The CDR3 loop reads CATSDLPSGGGTDTQYF. The CDR3 DNA follows: TGTGCCACCAGTGATTTGCCGAGCGGGGGGGGTACAGATACGCAGTATTTT. This chain uses TRBV24-1 with TRBJ2-3; 10 positions match TRBD2. V lost 0 bases, J lost 3 bases, and 5 bases stayed unmatched. Germline values: CDR1 KGHDR, CDR2 SFDVKD. The length of the CDR3 is 17 residues.

In this sample, this clonotype turned up a few times. The chain has TRBV7-8 and TRBJ2-7, with D tentatively TRBD1 (5 bases). This CDR3 is built from 17 residues. V was pared by 3 bases and J by 0 bases, with 18 bases between. Germline assignment: CDR1 SGHVS and CDR2 FQNEAQ. CDR3 sequence reads: CASSFSTAWSGSYEQYF. The CDR3 nucleotides are TGTGCCAGCAGCTTCTCGACAGCCTGGAGTGGCTCCTACGAGCAGTACTTC.

The rearrangement joins TRBV9 to TRBJ2-3, with TRBD2 as a possible D gene (6 bases). This CDR3 has 15 amino acids. Trimming pared 7 bases from V and 2 bases from J, leaving 17 bases between. The germline V gene has CDR1 SGDLS and CDR2 YYNGEE. The CDR3 loop reads CASQTGGSLTDTQYF. DNA of the CDR3: TGTGCCAGCCAGACTGGAGGGTCCCTCACAGATACGCAGTATTTT.

In this sample, this clonotype turned up a few times. The CDR3: CASSYGTSSYEQYF. In DNA form, the CDR3 reads TGTGCCAGCAGCTACGGGACCAGCTCCTACGAGCAGTACTTC. The gene calls are TRBV7-9 and TRBJ2-7; perhaps D is TRBD1 or TRBD2 (5 bases each). V was shortened by 4 bases and J by 0 bases, with 10 bases between the two germline ends. This CDR3 has 14 amino acids. Germline CDR1 SEHNR, CDR2 FQNEAQ (reference sequence).

This clonotype was seen only a few times. This chain joins TRBV3-1 and TRBJ2-7; a weak D match, TRBD1 (5 bases). The CDR3 totals 13 residues. Looked up from germline, CDR1 is LGHDT and CDR2 is YNNKEL (reference sequence). V lost 5 bases, J lost 3 bases, and 11 bases lay in between. CDR3 sequence (DNA): TGTGCCAGCAGCTCACAGGCTAACTACGAGCAGTACTTC. Translating it yields CASSSQANYEQYF.

The genes are TRBV29-1 and TRBJ1-1; a possible D gene is TRBD1 (6 bases). This CDR3 spans 13 amino acids. V lost 5 bases and J lost 4, with 14 bases in between. Germline CDR1 and CDR2: SQVTM and ANQGSEA. The CDR3 spells CSVNPKGGTEAFF. For the CDR3, the DNA is TGCAGCGTTAACCCCAAGGGGGGCACTGAAGCTTTCTTT.

This clonotype turned up a few times. The gene calls are TRBV5-6 and TRBJ2-1; 8 bases are a match to TRBD2. V trimming: 2 bases; J trimming: 2 bases; junction bases outside the gene matches: 3. The CDR3 contains 15 residues. Germline CDR1 is SGHDT and CDR2 is YYEEEE. In DNA, the CDR3 is TGTGCCAGCAGCTTTGGTAGCGGGGCCTACAATGAGCAGTTCTTC. Encoded protein: CASSFGSGAYNEQFF. Full variable domain (missing parts from reference TRBV5-6 and TRBJ2-1): DAGVTQSPTHLIKTRGQQVTLRCSPKSGHDTVSWYQQALGQGPQFIFQYYEEEERQRGNFPDRFSGHQFPNYSSELNVNALLLGDSALYLCASSFGSGAYNEQFFGPGTRLTVL.

This clonotype has only a few counts. The chain is built from TRBV20-1 and TRBJ2-3, with 15 bases fitting TRBD2. Germline trimming cut 2 bases from V and 3 bases from J; bases unmatched to any gene: 3. This CDR3 region has 16 residues. Per germline, CDR1 DFQATT and CDR2 SNEGSKA (reference sequence). The CDR3 spells CSARKGLAGGTDTQYF. The CDR3 bases are TGCAGTGCTAGAAAGGGACTAGCGGGAGGAACAGATACGCAGTATTTT.

This clonotype was recorded at least ten times. This chain connects TRBV25-1 to TRBJ2-5; D unclear. CDR3 length equals 9 residues. V lost 3 bases and J 13 bases, leaving 6 bases between the germline ends. Germline V gene data show CDR1 as MGHDK and CDR2 as SYGVNS. The CDR3 is CASSDPPYF. The CDR3 coding sequence is TGTGCCAGCAGTGATCCTCCGTACTTC.

This clonotype was found a few times. V is TRBV29-1 and J is TRBJ2-4, with 10 positions matching TRBD1. J lost 6 bases, V lost 7 bases, and 3 bases had no gene match. The CDR3 runs 12 residues. CDR1 and CDR2 from the germline V gene are SQVTM and ANQGSEA. In nucleotides, the CDR3 is TGCAGCGCTGGACAGGGGGGAAACATTCAGTACTTC. It translates to CSAGQGGNIQYF.

CDR3 loop: CSASQGPGQPQHF. Here the CDR3 DNA reads TGCAGTGCCAGCCAGGGGCCCGGTCAGCCCCAGCATTTT. The chain has TRBV20-1 and TRBJ1-5, with D maybe TRBD1 (6 bases). The length of the CDR3 is 13 residues. Trimming cost V 6 bases and J 6 bases, with 15 bases left between them. Germline V gene lookup returns CDR1 DFQATT and CDR2 SNEGSKA (reference sequence).

This clonotype was detected many times. The rearrangement joins TRBV12-3 or TRBV12-4 to TRBJ2-5; D gene ambiguous. The CDR3 covers 11 residues. V was shortened by 6 bases and J by 5 bases, with 7 bases between the two germline ends. The CDR3 region is CASSFSETQYF. CDR3 DNA: TGTGCCAGCAGCTTCTCTGAGACCCAGTACTTC.

The table lists this clonotype with many counts. A junction end diverges from the germline sequence, so it may reflect a read error. The CDR3 region has the DNA TGCGCCAGTAGCCCAGGGGGGACCTACGAGCAGTACTTC. This gives the protein CASSPGGTYEQYF. The gene calls are TRBV7-9 and TRBJ2-7, with a possible D match to TRBD1 (7 bases). The CDR3 length is 13 residues. Germline V lookup: CDR1 SEHNR, CDR2 FQNEAQ (reference sequence).

There are a few counts of this clonotype. This chain connects TRBV30 to TRBJ1-2, with unresolved D. The CDR3 is 12 residues long. Germline V lookup: CDR1 GTSNPN, CDR2 SVGIG (reference sequence). V lost 2 bases to trimming and J lost 1 base, with 5 bases between them. The CDR3 region has the DNA TGTGCCTGGAGTCGGGGTAACTATGGCTACACCTTC. Translated, it gives CAWSRGNYGYTF.